This T cell receptor (beta chain) was profiled in a study of CD8+ T cells in alopecia areata. Remarks on this clone: Its specificity is unknown.

The treatment here: oral pan-JAK inhibitor, 5-10 mg twice daily. Cell sorting on a FACSAria was used to separate CD4+ and CD8+ T cells from the PBMCs. Sequencing relied on a cDNA template that was reverse transcribed from extracted RNA. Assay: immunoSEQ multiplex PCR; the TCRdb copy retains only in-frame clones and omits some. The sample lists more than 90,000 clones; 58% were seen once. Trimming removed 7 bases from V and 1 base from J; junction bases left unmatched: 13. Germline CDR1 SEHNR, CDR2 FQNEAQ (reference sequence). CDR3 length equals 17 residues. Study-wide findings and caveats: The study found higher clonality in lesional than normal scalp, especially in alopecia totalis/universalis. Numerous expanded lesional clones remained in scalp and blood during tofacitinib. Between patients, shared TCR sequences were less clear than in mice. This was possibly due in part to HLA diversity in the patient population.

This TCR came from a human donor with alopecia areata. The J gene is TRBJ2-1, the V gene TRBV7-9; 7 bases are a match to TRBD1. The starting material was CD8+ T cells sorted from blood, obtained at week 4, from a patient treated with tofacitinib. CDR3 nucleotide sequence: TGTGCCAGCACCCACTCCAAGGGACAGCCGTCCTACAATGAGCAGTTCTTC. Residues: CASTHSKGQPSYNEQFF.